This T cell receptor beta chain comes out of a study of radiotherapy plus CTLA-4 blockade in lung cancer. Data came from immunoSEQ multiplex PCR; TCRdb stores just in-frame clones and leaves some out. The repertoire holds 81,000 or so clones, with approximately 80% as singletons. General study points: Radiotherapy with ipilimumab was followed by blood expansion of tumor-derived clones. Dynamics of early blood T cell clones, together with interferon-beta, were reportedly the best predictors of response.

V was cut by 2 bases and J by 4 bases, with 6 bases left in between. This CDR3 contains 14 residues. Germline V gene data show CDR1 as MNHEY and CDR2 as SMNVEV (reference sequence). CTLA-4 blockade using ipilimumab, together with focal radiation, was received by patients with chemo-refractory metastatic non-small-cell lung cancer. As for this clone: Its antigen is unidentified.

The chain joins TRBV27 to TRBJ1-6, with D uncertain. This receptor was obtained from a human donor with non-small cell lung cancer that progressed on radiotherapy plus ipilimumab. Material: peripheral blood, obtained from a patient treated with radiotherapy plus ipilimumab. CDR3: CASSLRGYNSPLHF. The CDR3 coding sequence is TGTGCCAGCAGTTTAAGAGGGTATAATTCACCCCTCCACTTT.